Below, 11 T cell receptor beta chains from the same sample are listed, as sequenced in a study of identical twins. TCRdb re-called the 5' RACE reads through MiXCR, storing one row per CDR3 protein. The repertoire holds 250,000 or so distinct CDR3 sequences, approximately 8.6% seen once, with roughly 3% in the top ten. Separately, the same data were catalogued under a study of yellow fever vaccine responses in identical twins.

Sequences were obtained from CD8+ T cells sorted from blood. All receptors derive from a woman in her late teens or twenties in good health.

The rearrangement joins TRBV28 to TRBJ2-7; D gene unclear. Trimming took 2 bases from V and 3 from J, leaving 11 bases between them. This CDR3 spans 14 amino acids. Germline lookup yields CDR1 MDHEN and CDR2 SYDVKM. DNA of the CDR3: TGTGCCAGCAGTTTAGCCCTTAAGCGCTACGAGCAGTACTTC. Its protein product is CASSLALKRYEQYF.

The chain employs TRBV4-2 and TRBJ2-1, with 8 bases lining up with TRBD2. With 4 bases clipped from V and 2 bases from J, the junction kept 7 bases outside the gene matches. The CDR3 spans 16 residues. Per germline, CDR1 LGHNA and CDR2 YNFKEQ. CDR3 residues: CASSREREPPYNEQFF. For the CDR3, the DNA is TGTGCCAGCAGCCGTGAGCGGGAGCCCCCCTACAATGAGCAGTTCTTC.

V usage is TRBV20-1 and J usage is TRBJ2-3; D is uncertain. Germline CDR1 DFQATT, CDR2 SNEGSKA (reference sequence). V was cut by 3 bases and J by 6 bases, with 19 bases left in between. This CDR3 region has 15 residues. CDR3 sequence: CSASPVGPTLDTQYF. CDR3 DNA sequence: TGCAGTGCTAGTCCCGTTGGCCCCACGTTGGATACGCAGTATTTT.

This clonotype was counted only a few times. The chain is built from TRBV9 and TRBJ2-6; TRBD1 matches at 7 bases. Germline V lookup: CDR1 SGDLS, CDR2 YYNGEE. J lost 0 bases, V lost 2 bases, and 11 bases had no gene match. This CDR3 spans 19 amino acids. The CDR3 DNA follows: TGTGCCAGCAGCGTGCCACAGGGGCCAACGAGCTCTGGGGCCAACGTCCTGACTTTC. It specifies CASSVPQGPTSSGANVLTF.

The table lists this clonotype with many counts. The rearrangement uses TRBV2 and TRBJ2-3; D gene ambiguous. This CDR3 comprises 14 residues. CDR1 SNHLY and CDR2 FYNNEI come from the germline V gene. Trimming cost V 7 bases and J 3 bases, with 14 bases left between them. CDR3 sequence (DNA): TGTGCCAGCATATGGTCTGGAATGACAGATACGCAGTATTTT. It yields the protein CASIWSGMTDTQYF.

This clonotype was detected many times. The V and J genes are TRBV6-4 and TRBJ2-3; 7 bases align to TRBD1. Germline V gene sequence: CDR1 MRHNA, CDR2 SNTAGT. The CDR3 is 14 residues long. The V and J ends lost 5 bases and 6 bases, in that order; junction bases with no gene match: 8. CDR3 sequence: CASSPGEGADTQYF. As DNA, the CDR3 is TGTGCCAGCAGTCCCGGCGAGGGGGCCGATACGCAGTATTTT.

This clonotype showed up many times. This sequence joins TRBV12-3 or TRBV12-4 and TRBJ2-7, with D possibly TRBD2 on 6 matching bases. The CDR3 is 14 amino acids. Deletions cut 4 bases from V and 0 bases from J, with 10 bases between. The CDR3 region has the DNA TGTGCCAGCAGTTCGGGACTTCACTCCTACGAGCAGTACTTC. It translates to CASSSGLHSYEQYF.

J is TRBJ2-7 and V is TRBV30; D unclear. Germline assignment: CDR1 GTSNPN and CDR2 SVGIG (reference sequence). With 0 bases removed from V and 3 bases from J, the gap between germline ends came to 9 bases. The CDR3 spans 13 residues. CDR3 sequence: CAWSVNRRYEQYF. The CDR3 DNA reads TGTGCCTGGAGTGTTAACAGACGCTACGAGCAGTACTTC.

This clonotype was found a few times. The rearrangement joins TRBV7-8 to TRBJ1-4, with 7 bases lining up with TRBD1. The germline V gene encodes CDR1 SGHVS and CDR2 FQNEAQ. V gave up 5 bases and J gave up 11 bases; unmatched junction bases: 11. The CDR3 runs 14 residues. The CDR3 region has the DNA TGTGCCAGCAGCCAGGGGGGGGCGCGTGGTAAACTGTTTTTT. It codes for CASSQGGARGKLFF.

This clonotype came up many times. The chain joins TRBV29-1 to TRBJ1-2, with D possibly matching TRBD1 (5 bases). The CDR3 sequence is 17 residues long. V dropped 5 bases and J dropped 3 bases, with 25 bases sitting between them. Germline-derived CDR1 and CDR2 are SQVTM and ANQGSEA. Written as DNA, the CDR3 is TGCAGCGTTAGCCGGGGCCGGGACTCTCTAGAGGACTATGGCTACACCTTC. This encodes CSVSRGRDSLEDYGYTF.

There are a few counts of this clonotype. This chain connects TRBV28 to TRBJ2-1, with TRBD2 as a possible D gene (7 bases). CDR3 length: 16 residues. Germline assignment: CDR1 MDHEN and CDR2 SYDVKM. Between the trimmed V and J ends, which lost 6 bases and 3 bases, there was a span of 18 bases. DNA of the CDR3: TGTGCCAGCAGCCCCGGGGGGCTAGGTGTCTACAATGAGCAGTTCTTC. Translating gives CASSPGGLGVYNEQFF.